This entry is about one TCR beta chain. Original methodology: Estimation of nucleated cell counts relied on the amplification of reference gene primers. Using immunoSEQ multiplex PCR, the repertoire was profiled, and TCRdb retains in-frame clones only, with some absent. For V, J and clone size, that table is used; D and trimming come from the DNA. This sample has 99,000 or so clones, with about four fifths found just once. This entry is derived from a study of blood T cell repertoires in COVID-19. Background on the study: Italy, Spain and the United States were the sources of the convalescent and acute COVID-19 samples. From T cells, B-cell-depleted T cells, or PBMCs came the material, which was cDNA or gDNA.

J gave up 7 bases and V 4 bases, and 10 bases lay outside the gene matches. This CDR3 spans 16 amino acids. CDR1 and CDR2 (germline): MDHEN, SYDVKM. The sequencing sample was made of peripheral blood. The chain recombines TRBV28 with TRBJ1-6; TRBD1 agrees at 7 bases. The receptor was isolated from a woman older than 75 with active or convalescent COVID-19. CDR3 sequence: CASSSIAGGTNSPLHF. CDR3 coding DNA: TGTGCCAGCAGTTCGATTGCAGGGGGGACCAATTCACCCCTCCACTTT.